This record covers a single T cell receptor (beta chain). The CDR3 has 16 residues. The germline V gene encodes CDR1 LNHDA and CDR2 SQIVND (reference sequence). V lost 3 bases and J lost 2, with 16 bases in between. The data belong to a study of blood T cell repertoires in COVID-19. Sequencing was performed with immunoSEQ multiplex PCR; in TCRdb, only in-frame clones are kept and a portion is missing. There are fewer than 350,000 clones in the sample; approximately 86% occur only once, and approximately 10% lies in the top ten. Material for sequencing was peripheral blood. The J gene is TRBJ1-1, the V gene TRBV19, with TRBD1 as a possible D gene (5 bases). This clonotype was sampled from a man aged 35-49 years with active or convalescent COVID-19. The CDR3 DNA reads as TGTGCCAGTAGTATGACAGCGGGGCAGATAAACACTGAAGCTTTCTTT. Protein product: CASSMTAGQINTEAFF.